This TCR beta chain was profiled in a study of T cells expressing NK-cell markers. Study at large: The study sequenced eight donors, seven HCMV-seropositive and one seronegative. Whole-study results and caveats: Expanded NKG2C+ T cell clones had unclear HCMV specificity.

TCRdb re-analyzed the 5' RACE reads; it lists each CDR3 protein once, without DNA. The table counts tens of thousands of distinct CDR3 sequences; over 50% lies in the top ten. The CDR3 runs 12 residues. Germline V lookup: CDR1 SEHNR, CDR2 FQNEAQ (reference sequence). Points on this clonotype: What it binds is unknown.

The chain carries TRBV7-9 and TRBJ2-1. This TCR was recovered from a woman aged 18 to 75 in good health. Sample: blood T cells: a sorted CD56 or NKG2C T cell subset, CD4+ or CD8+ T cells, or bulk PBMC T cells (not recorded which). The CDR3 protein is CASASGYNEQFF.